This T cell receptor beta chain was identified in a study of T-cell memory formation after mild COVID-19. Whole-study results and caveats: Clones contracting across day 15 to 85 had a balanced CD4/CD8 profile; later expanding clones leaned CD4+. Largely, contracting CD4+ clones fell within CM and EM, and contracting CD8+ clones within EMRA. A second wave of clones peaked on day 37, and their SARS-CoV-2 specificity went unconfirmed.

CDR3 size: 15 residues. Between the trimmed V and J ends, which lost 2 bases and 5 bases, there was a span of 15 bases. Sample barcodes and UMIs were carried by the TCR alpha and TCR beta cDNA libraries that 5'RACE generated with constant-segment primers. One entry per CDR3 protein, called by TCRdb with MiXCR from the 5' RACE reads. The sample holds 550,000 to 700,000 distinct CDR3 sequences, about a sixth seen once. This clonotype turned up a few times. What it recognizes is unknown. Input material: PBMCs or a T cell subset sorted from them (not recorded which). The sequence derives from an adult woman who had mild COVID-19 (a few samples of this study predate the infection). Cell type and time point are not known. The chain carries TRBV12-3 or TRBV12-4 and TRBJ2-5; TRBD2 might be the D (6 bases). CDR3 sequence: CASSLSLTGGETQYF. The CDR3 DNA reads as TGTGCCAGCAGTTTATCCCTAACTGGGGGGGAGACCCAGTACTTC.